The present T cell receptor (beta chain) was sequenced within a study of OX40 agonist ivuxolimab in advanced cancers. Study background: Head and neck, renal cell, melanoma or hepatocellular carcinoma were the cancers that dose-escalation patients had.

The V end was cut by 1 base, the J end by 3 bases, with 12 bases between. This CDR3 has 15 residues. Germline-derived CDR1 and CDR2 are SEHNR and FQNEAQ (reference sequence). TCRdb's table, derived via immunoSEQ multiplex PCR, lists solely in-frame clones and lacks some. In the table there are around 78,000 clones, over 75% of which are singletons. In the case of this clone: Its antigen is not known.

General study points: No determination was made of the antigen specificity of the expanded peripheral T cells. Normalized T-cell clonal expansion was also low in some nonresponders.

The receptor's source is an adult with an advanced solid tumor such as melanoma, head and neck, liver or kidney cancer. The chain couples TRBV7-9 to TRBJ1-2; D perhaps matches TRBD1 (6 bases). Material: CD4+ or CD8+ T cells sorted from blood, obtained in a trial of the OX40 agonist ivuxolimab. CDR3 sequence reads: CASSLVQGGYYGYTF. DNA of the CDR3: TGTGCCAGCAGCTTAGTACAGGGCGGCTACTATGGCTACACCTTC.